This TCR beta chain was captured in a study of PD-L1 blockade in urothelial cancer. Overall study context: Of roughly 30 patients, around 25 were males with bladder-origin urothelial cancer. Blood yielded a median of 141,255 T cells per sample.

Method: immunoSEQ multiplex PCR; TCRdb's copy keeps in-frame clones and lacks some. The table lists some 45,000 clones, about 91% of them singletons. Germline V gene lookup returns CDR1 LGHNT and CDR2 FRNRAP. The trim removed 1 base at V and 5 bases at J, leaving 10 bases unmatched. The CDR3 covers 16 residues. Notes on this clone: Its antigen is as yet unknown.

Study-wide results and caveats: Durable benefit was linked to greater 3-week expansion of tumor-associated blood clones.

Each patient contributed between 1 and 8 total time points of blood mononuclear cells, pretreatment and during treatment. The receptor was isolated from a man older than 75 with urothelial cancer. This specimen was PBMCs, taken around atezolizumab (anti-PD-L1) treatment. The chain combines TRBV12-5 with TRBJ2-5; 7 bases fit TRBD1. CDR3 amino acids: CASGLGRGYEGETQYF. CDR3 in DNA: TGTGCTAGTGGTTTGGGCAGGGGGTACGAAGGGGAGACCCAGTACTTC. Combining the CDR3 with reference TRBV12-5 and TRBJ2-5 gives the whole variable domain DARVTQTPRHKVTEMGQEVTMRCQPILGHNTVFWYRQTMMQGLELLAYFRNRAPLDDSGMPKDRFSAEMPDATLATLKIQPSEPRDSAVYFCASGLGRGYEGETQYFGPGTRLLVL.